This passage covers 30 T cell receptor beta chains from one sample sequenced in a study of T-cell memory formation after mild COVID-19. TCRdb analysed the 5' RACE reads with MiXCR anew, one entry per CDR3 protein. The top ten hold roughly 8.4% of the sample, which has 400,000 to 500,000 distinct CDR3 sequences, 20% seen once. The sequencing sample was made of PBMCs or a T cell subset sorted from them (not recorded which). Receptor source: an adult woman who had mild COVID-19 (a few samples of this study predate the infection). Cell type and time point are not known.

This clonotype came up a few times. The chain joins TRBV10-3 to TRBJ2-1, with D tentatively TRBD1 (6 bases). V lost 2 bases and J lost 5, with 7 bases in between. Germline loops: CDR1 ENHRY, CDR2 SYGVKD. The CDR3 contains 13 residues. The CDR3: CAISEEGDNEQFF. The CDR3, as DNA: TGTGCCATCAGTGAGGAGGGGGACAATGAGCAGTTCTTC.

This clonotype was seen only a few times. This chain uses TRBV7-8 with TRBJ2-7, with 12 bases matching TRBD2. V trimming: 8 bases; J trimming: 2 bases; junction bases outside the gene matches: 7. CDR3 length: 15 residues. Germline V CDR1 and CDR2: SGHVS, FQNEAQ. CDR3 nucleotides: TGTGCCAGCTACCTGGGACTAGCGGGCCCCTACGAGCAGTACTTC. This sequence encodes CASYLGLAGPYEQYF.

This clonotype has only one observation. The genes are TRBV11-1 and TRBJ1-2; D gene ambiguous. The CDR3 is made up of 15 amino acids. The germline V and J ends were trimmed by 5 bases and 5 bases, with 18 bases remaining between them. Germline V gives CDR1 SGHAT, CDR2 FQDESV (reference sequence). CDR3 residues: CASSPLATVIYGYTF. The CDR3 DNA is TGTGCCAGCAGCCCGCTTGCTACGGTTATTTATGGCTACACCTTC.

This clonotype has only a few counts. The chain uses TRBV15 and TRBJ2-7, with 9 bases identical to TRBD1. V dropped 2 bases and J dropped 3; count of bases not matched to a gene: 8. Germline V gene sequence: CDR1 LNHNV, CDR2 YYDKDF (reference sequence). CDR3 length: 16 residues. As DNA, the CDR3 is TGTGCCACCAGCAGACGGCCGGGACAGGGAAGCTACGAGCAGTACTTC. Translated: CATSRRPGQGSYEQYF. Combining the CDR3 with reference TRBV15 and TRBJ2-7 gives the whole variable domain DAMVIQNPRYQVTQFGKPVTLSCSQTLNHNVMYWYQQKSSQAPKLLFHYYDKDFNNEADTPDNFQSRRPNTSFCFLDIRSPGLGDTAMYLCATSRRPGQGSYEQYFGPGTRLTVT.

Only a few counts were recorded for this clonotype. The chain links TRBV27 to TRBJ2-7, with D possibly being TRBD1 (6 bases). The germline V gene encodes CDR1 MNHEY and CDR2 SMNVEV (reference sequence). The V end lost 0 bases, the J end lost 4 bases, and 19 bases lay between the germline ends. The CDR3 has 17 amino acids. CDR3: CASSLSGGQGSIYEQYF. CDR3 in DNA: TGTGCCAGCAGTTTATCCGGCGGGCAGGGGAGCATTTACGAGCAGTACTTC.

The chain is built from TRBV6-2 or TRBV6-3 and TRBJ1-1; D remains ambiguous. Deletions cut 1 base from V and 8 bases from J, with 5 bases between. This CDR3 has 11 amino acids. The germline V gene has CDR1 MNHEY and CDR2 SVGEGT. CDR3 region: CASSYLREAFF. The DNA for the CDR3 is TGTGCCAGCAGTTACTTGCGGGAAGCTTTCTTT.

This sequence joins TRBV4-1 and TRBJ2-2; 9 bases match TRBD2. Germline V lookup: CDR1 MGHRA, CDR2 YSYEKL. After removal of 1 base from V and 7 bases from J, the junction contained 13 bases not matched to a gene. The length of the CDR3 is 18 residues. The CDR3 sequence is CASSQGPLKRGANGELFF. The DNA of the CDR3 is TGCGCCAGCAGCCAAGGGCCCCTGAAGCGGGGGGCCAACGGGGAGCTGTTTTTT.

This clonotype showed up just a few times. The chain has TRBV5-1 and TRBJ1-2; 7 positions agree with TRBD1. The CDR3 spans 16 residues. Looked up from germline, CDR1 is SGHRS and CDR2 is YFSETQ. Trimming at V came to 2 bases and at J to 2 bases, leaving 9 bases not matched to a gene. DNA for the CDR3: TGCGCCAGCAGCTTTGACAGGGTCGGGGGGAACTATGGCTACACCTTC. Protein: CASSFDRVGGNYGYTF.

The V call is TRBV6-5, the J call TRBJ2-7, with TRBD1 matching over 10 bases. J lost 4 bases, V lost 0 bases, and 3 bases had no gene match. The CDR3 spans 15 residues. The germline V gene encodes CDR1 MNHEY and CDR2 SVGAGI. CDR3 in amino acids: CASSYSGTGEYEQYF. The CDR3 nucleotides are TGTGCCAGCAGTTACTCAGGGACAGGGGAGTACGAGCAGTACTTC.

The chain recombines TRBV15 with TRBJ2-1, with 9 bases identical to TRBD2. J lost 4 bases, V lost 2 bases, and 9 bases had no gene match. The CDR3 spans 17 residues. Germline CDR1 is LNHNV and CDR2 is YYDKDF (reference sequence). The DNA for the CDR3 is TGTGCCACCAGCAGAACCTCTAGCGGGGTGGGGTACAATGAGCAGTTCTTC. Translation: CATSRTSSGVGYNEQFF.

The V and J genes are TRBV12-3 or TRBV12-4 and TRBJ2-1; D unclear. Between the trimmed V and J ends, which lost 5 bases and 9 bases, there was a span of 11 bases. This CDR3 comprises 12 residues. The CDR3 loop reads CASSPWVGEQFF. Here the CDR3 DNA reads TGTGCCAGCAGTCCCTGGGTCGGTGAGCAGTTCTTC.

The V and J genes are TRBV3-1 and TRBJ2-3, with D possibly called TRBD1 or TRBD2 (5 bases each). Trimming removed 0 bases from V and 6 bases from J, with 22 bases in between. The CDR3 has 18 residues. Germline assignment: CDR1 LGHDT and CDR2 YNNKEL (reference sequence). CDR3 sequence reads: CASSQELLRGVVRDTQYF. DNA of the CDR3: TGTGCCAGCAGCCAAGAACTTTTGAGGGGCGTGGTGCGCGATACGCAGTATTTT.

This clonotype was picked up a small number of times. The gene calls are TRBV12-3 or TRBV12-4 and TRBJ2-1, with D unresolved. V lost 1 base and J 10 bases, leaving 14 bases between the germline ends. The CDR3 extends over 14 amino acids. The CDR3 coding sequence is TGTGCCAGCAGTTTAGGGCTCTCGATGGGGGAGCAGTTCTTC. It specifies CASSLGLSMGEQFF.

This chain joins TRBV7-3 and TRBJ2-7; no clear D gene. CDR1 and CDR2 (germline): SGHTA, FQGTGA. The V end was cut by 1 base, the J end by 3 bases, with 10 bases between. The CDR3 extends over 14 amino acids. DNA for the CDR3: TGTGCCAGCAGCTTAAGGCCTCAGGACTACGAGCAGTACTTC. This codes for CASSLRPQDYEQYF.

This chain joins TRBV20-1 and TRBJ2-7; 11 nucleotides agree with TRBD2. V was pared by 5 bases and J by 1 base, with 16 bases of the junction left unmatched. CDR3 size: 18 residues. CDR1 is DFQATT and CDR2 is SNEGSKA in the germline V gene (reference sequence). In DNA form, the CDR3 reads TGCAGTGCTCCCACATACGGACTAGCGGGTGCGAAGTCCTACGAGCAGTACTTC. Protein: CSAPTYGLAGAKSYEQYF.

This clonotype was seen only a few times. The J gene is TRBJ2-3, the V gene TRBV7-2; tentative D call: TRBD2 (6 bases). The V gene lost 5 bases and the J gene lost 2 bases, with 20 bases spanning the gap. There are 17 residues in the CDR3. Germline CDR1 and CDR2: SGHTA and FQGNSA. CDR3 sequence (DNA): TGTGCCAGCAGCCCGCGGACTAAGACAACCTCCACAGATACGCAGTATTTT. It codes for CASSPRTKTTSTDTQYF.

In DNA, the CDR3 is TGTGCCAGCAGCCCAGGGGCCAAGCAGTACTTC. It translates to CASSPGAKQYF. The chain recombines TRBV7-2 with TRBJ2-7, with D possibly matching TRBD1 (6 bases). Trimming shortened V by 5 bases and J by 8 bases, and 10 bases separated the two germline ends. Germline V CDR1 and CDR2: SGHTA, FQGNSA. The CDR3 has 11 residues. The full variable domain, rest sourced from reference TRBV7-2 and TRBJ2-7, is GAGVSQSPSNKVTEKGKDVELRCDPISGHTALYWYRQSLGQGLEFLIYFQGNSAPDKSGLPSDRFSAERTGGSVSTLTIQRTQQEDSAVYLCASSPGAKQYFGPGTRLTVT.

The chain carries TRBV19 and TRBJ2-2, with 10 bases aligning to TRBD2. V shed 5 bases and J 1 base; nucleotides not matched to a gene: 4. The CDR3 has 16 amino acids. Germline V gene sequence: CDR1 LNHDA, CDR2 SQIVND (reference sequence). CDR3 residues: CASSFSGRGNTGELFF. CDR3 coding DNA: TGTGCCAGTAGTTTCAGCGGGAGGGGGAACACCGGGGAGCTGTTTTTT.

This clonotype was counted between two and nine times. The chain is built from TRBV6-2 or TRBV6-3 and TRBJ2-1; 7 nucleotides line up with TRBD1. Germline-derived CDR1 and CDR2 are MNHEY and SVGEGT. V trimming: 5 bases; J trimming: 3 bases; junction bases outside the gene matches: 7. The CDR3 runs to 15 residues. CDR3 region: CASSSTGAFYNEQFF. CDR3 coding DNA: TGTGCCAGCAGTAGCACAGGGGCTTTCTACAATGAGCAGTTCTTC.

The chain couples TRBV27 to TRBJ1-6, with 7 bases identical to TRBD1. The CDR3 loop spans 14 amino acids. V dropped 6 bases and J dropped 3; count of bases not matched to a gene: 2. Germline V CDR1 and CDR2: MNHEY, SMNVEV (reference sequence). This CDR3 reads CASRRQGYNSPLHF. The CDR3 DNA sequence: TGTGCCAGCAGGAGACAGGGCTATAATTCACCCCTCCACTTT.

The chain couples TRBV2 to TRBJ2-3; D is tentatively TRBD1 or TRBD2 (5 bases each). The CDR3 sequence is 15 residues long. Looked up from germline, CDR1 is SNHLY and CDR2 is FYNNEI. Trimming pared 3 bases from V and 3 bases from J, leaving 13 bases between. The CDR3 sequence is CASSEGDRETDTQYF. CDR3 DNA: TGTGCCAGCAGTGAGGGGGACCGCGAGACAGATACGCAGTATTTT. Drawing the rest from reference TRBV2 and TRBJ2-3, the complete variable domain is EPEVTQTPSHQVTQMGQEVILRCVPISNHLYFYWYRQILGQKVEFLVSFYNNEISEKSEIFDDQFSVERPDGSNFTLKIRSTKLEDSAMYFCASSEGDRETDTQYFGPGTRLTVL.

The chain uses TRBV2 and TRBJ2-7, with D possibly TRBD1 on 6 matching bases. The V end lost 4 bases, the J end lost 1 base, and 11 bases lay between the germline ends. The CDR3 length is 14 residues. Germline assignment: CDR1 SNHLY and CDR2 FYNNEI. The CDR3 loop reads CASSGDTSSYEQYF. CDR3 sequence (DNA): TGTGCCAGCAGTGGGGACACCAGTTCCTACGAGCAGTACTTC. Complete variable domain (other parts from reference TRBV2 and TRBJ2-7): EPEVTQTPSHQVTQMGQEVILRCVPISNHLYFYWYRQILGQKVEFLVSFYNNEISEKSEIFDDQFSVERPDGSNFTLKIRSTKLEDSAMYFCASSGDTSSYEQYFGPGTRLTVT.

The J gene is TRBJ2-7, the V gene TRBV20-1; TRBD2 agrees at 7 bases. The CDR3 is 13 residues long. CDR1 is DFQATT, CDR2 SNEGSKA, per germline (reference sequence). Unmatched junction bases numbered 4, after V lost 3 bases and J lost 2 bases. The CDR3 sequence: CSARGDYPYEQYF. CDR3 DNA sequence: TGCAGTGCTAGGGGGGACTATCCCTACGAGCAGTACTTC.

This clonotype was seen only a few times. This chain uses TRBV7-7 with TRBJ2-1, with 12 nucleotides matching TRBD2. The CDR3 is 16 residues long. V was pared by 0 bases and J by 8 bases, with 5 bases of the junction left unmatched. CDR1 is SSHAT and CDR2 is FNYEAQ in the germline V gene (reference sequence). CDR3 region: CASSLAPSGGADEQFF. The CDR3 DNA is TGTGCCAGCAGCTTAGCGCCTAGCGGGGGGGCGGATGAGCAGTTCTTC.

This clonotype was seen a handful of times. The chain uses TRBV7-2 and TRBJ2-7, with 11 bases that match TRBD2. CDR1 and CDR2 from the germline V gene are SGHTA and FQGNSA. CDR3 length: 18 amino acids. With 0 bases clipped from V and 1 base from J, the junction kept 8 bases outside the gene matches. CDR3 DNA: TGTGCCAGCAGCTTAGCCTACGGGACTAGCGGAGATTCCTACGAGCAGTACTTC. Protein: CASSLAYGTSGDSYEQYF.

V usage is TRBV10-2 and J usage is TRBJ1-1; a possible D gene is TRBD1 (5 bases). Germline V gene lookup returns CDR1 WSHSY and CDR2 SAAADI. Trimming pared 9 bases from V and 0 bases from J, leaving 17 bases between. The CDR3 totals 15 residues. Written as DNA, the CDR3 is TGCGCCAGTCTACCAGGGTCTCGGATGAACACTGAAGCTTTCTTT. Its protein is CASLPGSRMNTEAFF.

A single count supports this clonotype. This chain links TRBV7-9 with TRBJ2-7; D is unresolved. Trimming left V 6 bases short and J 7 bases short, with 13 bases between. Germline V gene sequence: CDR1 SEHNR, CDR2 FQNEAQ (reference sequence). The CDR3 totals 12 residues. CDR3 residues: CASRLGSFEQYF. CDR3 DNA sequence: TGTGCCAGCAGATTGGGTAGCTTTGAGCAGTACTTC.

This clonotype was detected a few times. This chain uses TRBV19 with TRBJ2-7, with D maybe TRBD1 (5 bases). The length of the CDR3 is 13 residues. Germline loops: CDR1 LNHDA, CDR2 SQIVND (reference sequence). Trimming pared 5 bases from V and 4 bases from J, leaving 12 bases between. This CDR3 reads CASSLIAGYEQYF. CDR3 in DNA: TGTGCCAGTAGTCTGATAGCAGGGTACGAGCAGTACTTC.

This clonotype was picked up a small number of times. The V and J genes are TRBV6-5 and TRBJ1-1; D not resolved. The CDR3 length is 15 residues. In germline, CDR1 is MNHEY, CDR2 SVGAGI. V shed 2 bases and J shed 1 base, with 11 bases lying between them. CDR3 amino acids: CASSYRPQSNTEAFF. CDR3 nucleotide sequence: TGTGCCAGCAGTTACCGTCCACAGTCGAACACTGAAGCTTTCTTT.

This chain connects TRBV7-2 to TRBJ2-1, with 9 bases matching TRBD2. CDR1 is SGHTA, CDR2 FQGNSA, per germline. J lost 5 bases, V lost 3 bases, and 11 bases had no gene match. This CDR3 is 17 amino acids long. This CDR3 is CASSFTLQLAGHNEQFF. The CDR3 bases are TGTGCCAGCAGCTTCACACTCCAGCTAGCGGGACACAATGAGCAGTTCTTC.